A selection of T cell receptor beta chains follows, all from one sample in a study of blood T cell repertoires in COVID-19. Data came from immunoSEQ multiplex PCR; TCRdb stores just in-frame clones and leaves some out. The table shows fewer than 90,000 clones, with more than 60% occurring only once. Sequencing input: peripheral blood. Receptors originate from a human donor in a cohort sampled during active COVID-19. The CDR3 runs from the conserved cysteine through the conserved F or W. Each record gives: CDR3 length, J gene, V gene, clone size, D gene, CDR3 DNA, CDR3 protein. D genes are given only for firm matches. A clone size is listed for some rows: how often the clone was seen (once, few, many), or a class if it is expanded.

length: 15
J: TRBJ2-1
V: TRBV9
size: .
D: TRBD2
DNA: TGTGCCAGCAGTATGCGGGGGGAGTGGGGAATCGAGCAGTTCTTC
CDR3: CASSMRGEWGIEQFF

length: 16
J: TRBJ2-5
V: TRBV11-2
size: .
D: .
DNA: TGTGCCAGCAGTCCCCGTGGTAGCGGAAGTTCAGAGACCCAGTACTTC
CDR3: CASSPRGSGSSETQYF

length: 20
J: TRBJ2-2
V: TRBV27
size: .
D: TRBD2
DNA: TGTGCCAGCAGTTTATATGGGGTGGGTGGCGGGAGGTCGAACACCGGGGAGCTGTTTTTT
CDR3: CASSLYGVGGGRSNTGELFF

length: 15
J: TRBJ2-2
V: TRBV4-2
size: .
D: TRBD2
DNA: TGTGCCAGCAGCCAATCTGGACTAGCGGGAGGGGAGCTGTTTTTT
CDR3: CASSQSGLAGGELFF

length: 15
J: TRBJ2-2
V: TRBV28
size: .
D: TRBD2
DNA: TGTGCCAGCAGTGCCCTAGCGGGAAGCCAAGGGGAGCTGTTTTTT
CDR3: CASSALAGSQGELFF

length: 13
J: TRBJ2-1
V: TRBV28
size: .
D: .
DNA: TGTGCCAGCAGTTTTATCGGGGAAGGCGAGCAGTTCTTC
CDR3: CASSFIGEGEQFF

length: 13
J: TRBJ1-1
V: TRBV28
size: .
D: .
DNA: TGTGCCAGCAAACAGTTCTTGAACACTGAAGCTTTCTTT
CDR3: CASKQFLNTEAFF

length: 17
J: TRBJ1-5
V: TRBV27
size: .
D: TRBD1
DNA: TGTGCCAGCAGTTTATCCAGGACCGACGACAGGGCCCAGCCCCAGCATTTT
CDR3: CASSLSRTDDRAQPQHF

length: 15
J: TRBJ2-1
V: TRBV5-1
size: .
D: TRBD1
DNA: TGCGCCAGCAGCCGCGACAGGGGTGTCTACAATGAGCAGTTCTTC
CDR3: CASSRDRGVYNEQFF

length: 14
J: TRBJ2-7
V: TRBV18
size: few
D: TRBD1
DNA: TGTGCCAGCTCCCCGAAACAGGGGTTCTACGAGCAGTACTTC
CDR3: CASSPKQGFYEQYF

length: 15
J: TRBJ2-7
V: TRBV2
size: few
D: .
DNA: TGTGCCAGCAGTGATGGGGGACACCCTTCCTACGAGCAGTACTTC
CDR3: CASSDGGHPSYEQYF

length: 15
J: TRBJ1-1
V: TRBV30
size: .
D: .
DNA: TGTGCCTGGAAGACCAGGGTACAGTTGAACACTGAAGCTTTCTTT
CDR3: CAWKTRVQLNTEAFF

length: 18
J: TRBJ2-7
V: TRBV4-3
size: .
D: TRBD2
DNA: TGCGCCAGCAGCCAAGATCTATTTCAGGCGGGAGAGGCCTACGAGCAGTACTTC
CDR3: CASSQDLFQAGEAYEQYF

length: 19
J: TRBJ2-2
V: TRBV19
size: .
D: TRBD2
DNA: TGTGCCAGTAGTACTCCGGGACTAGCGGGAGGGGGGAACACCGGGGAGCTGTTTTTT
CDR3: CASSTPGLAGGGNTGELFF